This T cell receptor beta chain is drawn from a study of cytomegalovirus exposure and HLA in healthy donors. The study's findings and limits: The finding came from a later analysis; first-cohort TCR clusters tended to co-occur in the roughly 120 validation repertoires.

Turning to this clone: What it recognizes is unknown.

The table came from immunoSEQ multiplex PCR; TCRdb's copy has only in-frame clones and leaves some out. The table lists under 400,000 clones, roughly 85% of them singletons. Between the trimmed V and J ends, which lost 6 bases and 2 bases, there was a span of 17 bases. CDR1 MDHEN and CDR2 SYDVKM come from the germline V gene. The CDR3 is 16 amino acids. The TCR sequence derives from a woman between 18 and 29 years old in good health and CMV-seronegative. Sequenced: PBMCs. This sequence joins TRBV28 and TRBJ1-5; a possible D gene is TRBD1 (5 bases). DNA for the CDR3: TGTGCCAGCAGAAATTCTCACAGGACCGGCAATCAGCCCCAGCATTTT. Its translation: CASRNSHRTGNQPQHF.